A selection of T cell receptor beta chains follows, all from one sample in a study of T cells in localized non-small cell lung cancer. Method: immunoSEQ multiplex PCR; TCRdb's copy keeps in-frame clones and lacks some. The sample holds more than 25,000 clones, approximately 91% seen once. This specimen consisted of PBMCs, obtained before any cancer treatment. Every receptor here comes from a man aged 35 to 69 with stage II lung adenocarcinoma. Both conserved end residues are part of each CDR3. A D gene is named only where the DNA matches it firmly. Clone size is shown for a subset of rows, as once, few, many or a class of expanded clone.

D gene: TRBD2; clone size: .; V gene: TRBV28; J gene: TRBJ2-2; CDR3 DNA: TGTGCCAGCAGAGCGACTAGCGGGACGACCGGGGAGCTGTTTTTT; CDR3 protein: CASRATSGTTGELFF
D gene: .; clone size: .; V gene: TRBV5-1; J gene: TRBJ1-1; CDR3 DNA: TGCGCCAGCAGCTTGGAGCTGAACACTGAAGCTTTCTTT; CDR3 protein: CASSLELNTEAFF
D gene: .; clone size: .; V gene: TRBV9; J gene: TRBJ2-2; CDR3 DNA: TGTGCCAGCAGCTTTATTGGGACCGGGGAGCTGTTTTTT; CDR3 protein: CASSFIGTGELFF
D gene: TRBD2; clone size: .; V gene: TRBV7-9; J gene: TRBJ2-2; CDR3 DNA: TGTGCCAGCAGCTTAACTAGCGGGACCCTTACCGGGGAGCTGTTTTTT; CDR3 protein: CASSLTSGTLTGELFF
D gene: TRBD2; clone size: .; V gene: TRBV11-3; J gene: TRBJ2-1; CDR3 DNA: TGTGCCAGCAGCCACGGAGCGGGGAATGAGCAGTTCTTC; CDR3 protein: CASSHGAGNEQFF
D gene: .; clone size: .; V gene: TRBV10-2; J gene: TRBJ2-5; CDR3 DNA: TGCGCCAGCAGTGGACAGTCTCAAGAGACCCGGTACTTC; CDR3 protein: CASSGQSQETRYF
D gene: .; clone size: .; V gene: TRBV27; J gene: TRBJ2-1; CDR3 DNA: TGTGCCAGCAGTTCCGTGGGGGAGCAGTTCTTC; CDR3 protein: CASSSVGEQFF
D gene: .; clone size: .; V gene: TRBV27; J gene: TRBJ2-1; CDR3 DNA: TGTGCCAGCAGACCCCGGTGGGGAGGAGGCAATGAGCAGTTCTTC; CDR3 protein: CASRPRWGGGNEQFF
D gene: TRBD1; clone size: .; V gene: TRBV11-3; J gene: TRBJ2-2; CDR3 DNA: TGTGCCAGCAGCGGGACAGGGATCCCCGGGGAGCTGTTTTTT; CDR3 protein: CASSGTGIPGELFF
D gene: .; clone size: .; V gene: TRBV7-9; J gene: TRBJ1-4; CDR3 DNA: TGTGCCAGCAGCTCCTCTGCGGGGACCCCTCGGGACGGCAATGAAAAACTGTTTTTT; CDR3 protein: CASSSSAGTPRDGNEKLFF
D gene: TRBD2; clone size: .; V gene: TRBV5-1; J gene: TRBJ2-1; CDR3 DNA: TGCGCCAGCAGCTTCCGGACTAGCGGGAGACAGAGGTACAATGAGCAGTTCTTC; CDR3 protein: CASSFRTSGRQRYNEQFF
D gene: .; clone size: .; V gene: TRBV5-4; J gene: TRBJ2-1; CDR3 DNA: TGTGCCAGCAGCTTGGCTAATTACGATGAGCAGTTCTTC; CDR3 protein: CASSLANYDEQFF
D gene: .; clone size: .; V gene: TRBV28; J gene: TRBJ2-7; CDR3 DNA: TGTGCCAGCAGTTTAGGGGGATTTAGGGACGAGCAGTACTTC; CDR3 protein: CASSLGGFRDEQYF
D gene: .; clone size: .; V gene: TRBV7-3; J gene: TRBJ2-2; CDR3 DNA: TGTGCCAGCAGCCCCTGGACCGGGGAGCTGTTTTTT; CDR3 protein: CASSPWTGELFF
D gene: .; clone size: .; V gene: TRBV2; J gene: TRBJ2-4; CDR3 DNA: TGTGCCAGAAGGGGACCGAAAGCCAAAAACATTCAGTACTTC; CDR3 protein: CARRGPKAKNIQYF
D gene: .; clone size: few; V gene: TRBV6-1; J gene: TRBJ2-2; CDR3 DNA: TGTGCCATCCGACCCCGAGGGGAGCTGTTTTTT; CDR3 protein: CAIRPRGELFF